This T cell receptor (beta chain) came from a study of response to subunit inactivated influenza vaccine. Study outcomes and limitations: Authors suggested that a seasonal influenza vaccination recruits few new T cells each time.

CDR1 is ENHRY, CDR2 SYGVKD, per germline. CDR3 size: 15 residues. The J segment lost 6 bases and the V segment lost 7 bases, leaving 10 bases of the junction unmatched. Of note for this clonotype: Its antigen is not identified.

TCRdb passed the RT-PCR reads through MiXCR, listing each CDR3 protein once. Among some 800,000 distinct CDR3 sequences listed, less than 25% were seen once. This chain joins TRBV10-3 and TRBJ2-1; 9 positions agree with TRBD2. The clonotype originates from a man aged 50 to 59 who received an inactivated influenza vaccine. Sequenced material: PBMCs from blood, taken around 5 days after vaccination. The CDR3 here is CAITSTSGLPNEQFF. The CDR3 DNA reads as TGTGCCATCACTTCGACTAGCGGCCTACCCAATGAGCAGTTCTTC.